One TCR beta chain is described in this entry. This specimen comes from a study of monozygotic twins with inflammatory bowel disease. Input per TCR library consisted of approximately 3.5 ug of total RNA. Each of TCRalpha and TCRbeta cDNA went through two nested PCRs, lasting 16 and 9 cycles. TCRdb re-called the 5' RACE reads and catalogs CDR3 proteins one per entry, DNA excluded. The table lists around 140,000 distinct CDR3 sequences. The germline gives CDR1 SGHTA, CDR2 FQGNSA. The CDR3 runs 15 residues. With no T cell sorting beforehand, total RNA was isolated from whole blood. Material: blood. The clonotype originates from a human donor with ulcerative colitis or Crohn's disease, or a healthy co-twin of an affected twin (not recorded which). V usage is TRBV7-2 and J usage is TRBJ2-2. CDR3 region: CASSLEVADTGELFF.